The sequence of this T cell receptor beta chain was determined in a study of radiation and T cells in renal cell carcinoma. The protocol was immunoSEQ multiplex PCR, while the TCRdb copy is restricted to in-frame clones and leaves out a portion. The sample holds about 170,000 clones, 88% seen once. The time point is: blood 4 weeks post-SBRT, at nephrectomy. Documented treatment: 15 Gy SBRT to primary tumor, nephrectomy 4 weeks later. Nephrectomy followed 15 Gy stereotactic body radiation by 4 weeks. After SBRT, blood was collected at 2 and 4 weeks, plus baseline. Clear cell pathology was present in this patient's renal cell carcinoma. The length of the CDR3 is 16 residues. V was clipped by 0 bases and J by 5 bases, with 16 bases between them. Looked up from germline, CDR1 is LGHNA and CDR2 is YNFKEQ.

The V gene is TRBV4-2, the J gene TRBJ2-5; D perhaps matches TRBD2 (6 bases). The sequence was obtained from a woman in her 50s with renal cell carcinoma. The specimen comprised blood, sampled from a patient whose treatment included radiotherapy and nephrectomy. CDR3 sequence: CASSQDWRGGGETQYF. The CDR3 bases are TGTGCCAGCAGCCAAGATTGGCGGGGCGGTGGGGAGACCCAGTACTTC.